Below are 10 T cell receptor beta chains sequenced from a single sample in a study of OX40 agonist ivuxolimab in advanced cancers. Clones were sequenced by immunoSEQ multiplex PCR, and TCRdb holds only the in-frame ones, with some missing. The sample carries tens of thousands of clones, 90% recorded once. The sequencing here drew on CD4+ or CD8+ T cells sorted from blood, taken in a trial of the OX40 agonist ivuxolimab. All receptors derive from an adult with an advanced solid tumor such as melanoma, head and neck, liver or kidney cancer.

The CDR3 here is CAWSMASGSTDTQYF. The CDR3 bases are TGTGCCTGGAGTATGGCTAGCGGGAGCACAGATACGCAGTATTTT. The V and J genes are TRBV30 and TRBJ2-3; TRBD2 matches 8 bases. V lost 2 bases, J lost 0 bases, and 4 bases stayed unmatched. The CDR3 loop spans 15 amino acids. Germline lookup yields CDR1 GTSNPN and CDR2 SVGIG (reference sequence).

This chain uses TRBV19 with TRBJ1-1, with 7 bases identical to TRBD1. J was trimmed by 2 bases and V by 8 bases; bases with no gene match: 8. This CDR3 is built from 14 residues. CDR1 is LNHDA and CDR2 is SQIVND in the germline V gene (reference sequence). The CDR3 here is CASRKTGSNTEAFF. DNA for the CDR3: TGTGCCAGTCGCAAGACAGGGAGTAACACTGAAGCTTTCTTT.

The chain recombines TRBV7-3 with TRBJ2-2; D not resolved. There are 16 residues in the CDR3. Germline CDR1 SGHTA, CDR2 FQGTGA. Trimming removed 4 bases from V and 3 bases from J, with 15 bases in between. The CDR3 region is CASSSTSAGYTGELFF. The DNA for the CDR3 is TGTGCCAGCAGCTCCACCTCGGCAGGATACACCGGGGAGCTGTTTTTT. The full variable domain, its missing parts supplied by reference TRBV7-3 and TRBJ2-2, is GAGVSQTPSNKVTEKGKYVELRCDPISGHTALYWYRQSLGQGPEFLIYFQGTGAADDSGLPNDRFFAVRPEGSVSTLKIQRTERGDSAVYLCASSSTSAGYTGELFFGEGSRLTVL.

The CDR3 is CASSGTAGTFSGANVLTF. The DNA for the CDR3 is TGTGCCAGCAGTGGGACGGCCGGAACCTTCTCTGGGGCCAACGTCCTGACTTTC. This chain connects TRBV28 to TRBJ2-6; D may correspond to TRBD1 or TRBD2 (5 bases each). CDR1 MDHEN and CDR2 SYDVKM come from the germline V gene. The CDR3 is 18 residues long. V lost 5 bases and J 0 bases, leaving 17 bases between the germline ends. Complete variable domain (other parts from reference TRBV28 and TRBJ2-6): DVKVTQSSRYLVKRTGEKVFLECVQDMDHENMFWYRQDPGLGLRLIYFSYDVKMKEKGDIPEGYSVSREKKERFSLILESASTNQTSMYLCASSGTAGTFSGANVLTFGAGSRLTVL.

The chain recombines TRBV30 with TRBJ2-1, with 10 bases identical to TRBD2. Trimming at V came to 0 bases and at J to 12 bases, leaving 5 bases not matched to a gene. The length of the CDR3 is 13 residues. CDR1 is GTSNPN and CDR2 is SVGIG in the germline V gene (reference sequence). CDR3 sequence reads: CAWSVIAGGRQFF. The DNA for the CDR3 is TGTGCCTGGAGTGTAATAGCGGGAGGAAGGCAGTTCTTC.

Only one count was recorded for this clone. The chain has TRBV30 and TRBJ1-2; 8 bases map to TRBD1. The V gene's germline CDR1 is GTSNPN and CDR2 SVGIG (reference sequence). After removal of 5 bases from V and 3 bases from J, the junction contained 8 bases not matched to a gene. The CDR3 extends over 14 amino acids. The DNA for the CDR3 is TGTGCCTGGGGCGCCAGGGGACAGGACTATGGCTACACCTTC. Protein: CAWGARGQDYGYTF.

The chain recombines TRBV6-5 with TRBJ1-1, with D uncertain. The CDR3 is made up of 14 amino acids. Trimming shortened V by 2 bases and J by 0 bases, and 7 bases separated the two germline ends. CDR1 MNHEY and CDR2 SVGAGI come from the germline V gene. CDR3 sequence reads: CASSYGQVNTEAFF. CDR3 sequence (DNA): TGTGCCAGCAGTTACGGTCAGGTGAACACTGAAGCTTTCTTT.

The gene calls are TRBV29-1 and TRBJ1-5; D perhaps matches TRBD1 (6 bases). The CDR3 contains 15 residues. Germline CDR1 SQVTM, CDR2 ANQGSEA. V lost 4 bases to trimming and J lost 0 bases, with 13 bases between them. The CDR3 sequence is CSVVTGGYSNQPQHF. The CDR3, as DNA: TGCAGCGTTGTAACGGGGGGCTATAGCAATCAGCCCCAGCATTTT.

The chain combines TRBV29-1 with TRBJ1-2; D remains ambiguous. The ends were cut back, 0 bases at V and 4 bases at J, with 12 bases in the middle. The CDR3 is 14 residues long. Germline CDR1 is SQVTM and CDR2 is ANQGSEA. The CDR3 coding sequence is TGCAGCGTTGAAGATCTAGGGCTCGGCTATGGCTACACCTTC. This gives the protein CSVEDLGLGYGYTF.

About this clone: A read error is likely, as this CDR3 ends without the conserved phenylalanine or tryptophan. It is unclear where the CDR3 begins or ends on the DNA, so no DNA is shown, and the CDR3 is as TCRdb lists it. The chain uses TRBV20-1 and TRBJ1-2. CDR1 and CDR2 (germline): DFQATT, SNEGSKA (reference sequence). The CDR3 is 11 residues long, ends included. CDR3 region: CSARAPDGALV.